Following are 17 T cell receptor beta chains from one sample sequenced in a study of technical replicates of blood from a few donors. Method: immunoSEQ multiplex PCR; TCRdb's copy keeps in-frame clones and lacks some. The sample gives approximately 81,000 clones, approximately 96% of which show up once; under 0.4% is in the top ten. The material sequenced was T cells isolated from PBMCs. These receptors came from a human donor in good health.

The chain joins TRBV5-5 to TRBJ2-5, with 7 bases fitting TRBD1. CDR3 length: 14 amino acids. The germline gives CDR1 SGHKS, CDR2 YYEKEE (reference sequence). The ends lost 4 bases at V and 2 bases at J; junction bases unmatched: 5. This chain's CDR3 is CASSISGQQETQYF. In nucleotides, the CDR3 is TGTGCCAGCAGCATCTCGGGACAGCAAGAGACCCAGTACTTC.

The genes are TRBV5-1 and TRBJ2-1; 10 nucleotides align to TRBD2. Germline CDR1 reads SGHRS; CDR2 reads YFSETQ. Losses at the gene ends were 2 bases for V and 7 bases for J; bases not matched to a gene: 9. This CDR3 region has 16 residues. The CDR3 nucleotides are TGCGCCAGCAGCTTACCGAGCGGGAGGGGTTATAATGAGCAGTTCTTC. It yields the protein CASSLPSGRGYNEQFF.

Written as DNA, the CDR3 is TGTGCCAGCAGTTACACCCCGGACAGCACCACTGAAGCTTTCTTT. Amino acid sequence: CASSYTPDSTTEAFF. The chain is built from TRBV6-5 and TRBJ1-1, with a weak D call TRBD1 (6 bases). The ends were cut back, 2 bases at V and 4 bases at J, with 14 bases in the middle. Germline CDR1 is MNHEY and CDR2 is SVGAGI. CDR3 length: 15 amino acids.

V gene TRBV4-3 combines with J gene TRBJ1-1, with no clear D. Germline CDR1 and CDR2: LGHNA and YSLEER. Deletions cut 1 base from V and 1 base from J, with 10 bases between. This CDR3 is built from 15 residues. CDR3 DNA: TGCGCCAGCAGCCAAGTTTTAGGAGGGAACACTGAAGCTTTCTTT. It yields the protein CASSQVLGGNTEAFF.

The chain uses TRBV28 and TRBJ2-2; D not certain. This CDR3 has 13 residues. Trimming pared 3 bases from V and 2 bases from J, leaving 4 bases between. CDR1 is MDHEN and CDR2 is SYDVKM in the germline V gene. CDR3 coding DNA: TGTGCCAGCAGTTTGTCTAACACCGGGGAGCTGTTTTTT. Translation gives CASSLSNTGELFF.

This chain uses TRBV5-6 with TRBJ1-1; D might be TRBD1 (5 bases). The V and J ends lost 5 bases and 5 bases respectively, with 19 bases between them. CDR1 is SGHDT and CDR2 is YYEEEE in the germline V gene. The CDR3 length is 15 residues. CDR3 in DNA: TGTGCCAGCAGAGAGGGACCTCAGGCGGGGACTGAAGCTTTCTTT. The encoded protein is CASREGPQAGTEAFF.

This clone was found once. CDR3 region: CASSPIMAGGPNTGELFF. The CDR3, as DNA: TGTGCCAGCAGCCCCATTATGGCGGGAGGGCCGAACACCGGGGAGCTGTTTTTT. The genes are TRBV7-8 and TRBJ2-2; 9 nucleotides line up with TRBD2. Germline V gene data show CDR1 as SGHVS and CDR2 as FQNEAQ. Trimming cost V 5 bases and J 0 bases; bases outside gene matches: 10. CDR3 length equals 18 residues.

This chain joins TRBV5-6 and TRBJ2-3, with 9 nucleotides matching TRBD2. This CDR3 spans 16 amino acids. In germline, CDR1 is SGHDT, CDR2 YYEEEE. V was pared by 1 base and J by 7 bases, with 10 bases of the junction left unmatched. The CDR3 protein is CASSLFQAASGNTQYF. CDR3 in DNA: TGTGCCAGCAGCTTGTTCCAGGCGGCTAGCGGGAATACGCAGTATTTT.

V is TRBV6-1 and J is TRBJ1-3; TRBD1 agrees at 10 bases. Per germline, CDR1 MNHNS and CDR2 SASEGT. V was clipped by 4 bases and J by 4 bases; unmatched bases: 7. The CDR3 totals 16 residues. The CDR3 DNA is TGTGCCAGCAGTGTAACGGGACAGGGGACGGGAAACACCATATATTTT. Translation: CASSVTGQGTGNTIYF.

The V and J genes are TRBV5-1 and TRBJ2-1; a possible D gene is TRBD1 (6 bases). Trimming removed 4 bases at V and 4 bases at J, with 15 bases between. The CDR3 runs 15 residues. The V gene's germline CDR1 is SGHRS and CDR2 YFSETQ. This CDR3 is CASSETGTWYNEQFF. DNA of the CDR3: TGCGCCAGCAGCGAAACCGGGACATGGTACAATGAGCAGTTCTTC.

The chain employs TRBV6-6 and TRBJ2-1; TRBD1 agrees at 7 bases. The CDR3 contains 15 residues. Germline assignment: CDR1 MNHNY and CDR2 SVGAGI (reference sequence). V shed 6 bases, J shed 4 bases, and the junction held 9 bases outside the gene matches. The CDR3 coding sequence is TGTGCCAGCAGCCACGGGACAGTCGGTTACAATGAGCAGTTCTTC. The encoded protein is CASSHGTVGYNEQFF.

The rearrangement uses TRBV6-4 and TRBJ2-3; TRBD2 matches 12 bases. The germline V gene encodes CDR1 MRHNA and CDR2 SNTAGT. This CDR3 is built from 17 residues. With 4 bases clipped from V and 4 bases from J, the junction kept 9 bases outside the gene matches. The CDR3 loop reads CASSALASGRAPDTQYF. The CDR3 nucleotides are TGTGCCAGCAGTGCTTTGGCTAGCGGGAGGGCCCCAGATACGCAGTATTTT.

The V call is TRBV5-1, the J call TRBJ2-1, with D perhaps matching TRBD2 (5 bases). Trimming shortened V by 0 bases and J by 0 bases, and 10 bases separated the two germline ends. CDR1 and CDR2 (germline): SGHRS, YFSETQ. The CDR3 length is 16 residues. CDR3 DNA sequence: TGCGCCAGCAGCTTGGACAGACTAAGCTCCTACAATGAGCAGTTCTTC. Its protein is CASSLDRLSSYNEQFF.

The rearrangement uses TRBV7-9 and TRBJ2-1; unclear D gene. V shed 3 bases and J shed 5 bases, with 11 bases lying between them. CDR3 length: 14 residues. Germline CDR1 reads SEHNR; CDR2 reads FQNEAQ (reference sequence). CDR3 protein: CASSFTRNHNEQFF. The CDR3 DNA sequence: TGTGCCAGCAGCTTCACTCGAAACCACAATGAGCAGTTCTTC.

The chain carries TRBV19 and TRBJ2-2; the D gene is possibly TRBD2 (5 bases). Trimming shortened V by 7 bases and J by 1 base, and 10 bases separated the two germline ends. CDR3 length: 14 residues. Germline V gives CDR1 LNHDA, CDR2 SQIVND (reference sequence). This CDR3 reads CASTSGVNTGELFF. The CDR3, as DNA: TGTGCCAGTACCTCCGGGGTGAACACCGGGGAGCTGTTTTTT.

The CDR3 loop is CASSALAGDYEQYF. The CDR3 region has the DNA TGTGCCAGCAGCGCACTAGCGGGAGACTACGAGCAGTACTTC. This chain connects TRBV9 to TRBJ2-7; 11 bases are shared with TRBD2. V lost 3 bases and J lost 3; bases outside the gene matches: 2. The germline gives CDR1 SGDLS, CDR2 YYNGEE. This CDR3 is built from 14 residues. Full variable domain (outside the CDR3, taken from reference TRBV9 and TRBJ2-7): DSGVTQTPKHLITATGQRVTLRCSPRSGDLSVYWYQQSLDQGLQFLIQYYNGEERAKGNILERFSAQQFPDLHSELNLSSLELGDSALYFCASSALAGDYEQYFGPGTRLTVT.

The chain couples TRBV4-1 to TRBJ2-3, with 8 bases fitting TRBD2. V dropped 3 bases and J dropped 4; count of bases not matched to a gene: 15. The germline gives CDR1 MGHRA, CDR2 YSYEKL. This CDR3 is 18 amino acids long. The CDR3 sequence is CASSQQPGGAAGADTQYF. DNA of the CDR3: TGCGCCAGCAGCCAGCAACCGGGGGGGGCAGCGGGAGCAGATACGCAGTATTTT.